The TCR beta chain described here comes from a study of T-cell memory formation after mild COVID-19. General study results and limits: Contracting clones localized mainly to CM and EM when CD4+ and mainly to EMRA when CD8+. The study found balanced CD4/CD8 in clones contracting day 15 to 85 and a CD4+ lean in later expanders. Confirmation of SARS-CoV-2 specificity was lacking for second-wave clones peaking day 37. The finding that pre-infection memory included some responding clones suggested that cross-reactive memory joined.

With regard to this clonotype: Its target is unknown.

Via MiXCR, TCRdb re-called the 5' RACE reads, giving one row per CDR3 protein. The sample has hundreds of thousands of distinct CDR3 sequences, approximately 27% seen once. The CDR3 spans 15 residues. V was pared by 0 bases and J by 1 base, with 9 bases between. The germline gives CDR1 MNHEY, CDR2 SVGEGT. The genes are TRBV6-2 or TRBV6-3 and TRBJ1-2; D remains ambiguous. This TCR was sampled from an adult woman who had mild COVID-19 (a few samples of this study predate the infection). Cell type and time point are not known. Sequenced input: PBMCs or a T cell subset sorted from them (not recorded which). The CDR3 bases are TGTGCCAGCAGTTACTCGGGCGGCGTTAACTATGGCTACACCTTC. Its protein product is CASSYSGGVNYGYTF.